The 8 T cell receptor beta chains reported below all come from one sample, sequenced in a study of human T cells and chemical hapten exposure. Time point defined: pre-sensitization, week 0. As for treatment: therapeutic diphenylcyclopropenone sensitization with weekly scalp DPC. TCRdb recomputed calls from the RACE reads with MiXCR, one row per CDR3 protein. The sample carries over 300,000 distinct CDR3 sequences, 5% to 6.5% recorded once. The source was whole blood, collected in connection with sensitization to the hapten diphenylcyclopropenone (DPC). All receptors come from a woman aged 50 to 65 with alopecia areata. Some clones in this sample may be carry-over from other donors' samples.

This clonotype was recorded many times. The chain has TRBV2 and TRBJ2-2; D is ambiguous. Germline V gene data show CDR1 as SNHLY and CDR2 as FYNNEI. Trimming took 1 base from V and 1 from J, leaving 1 base between them. This CDR3 region has 13 residues. CDR3 sequence: CASSEGNTGELFF. The DNA for the CDR3 is TGTGCCAGCAGTGAAGGGAACACCGGGGAGCTGTTTTTT.

This clonotype was counted many times. V and J are TRBV20-1 and TRBJ1-4; D might be TRBD1 (6 bases). Deletions cut 5 bases from V and 8 bases from J, with 12 bases between. Per germline, CDR1 DFQATT and CDR2 SNEGSKA (reference sequence). The CDR3 spans 12 residues. Written as DNA, the CDR3 is TGCAGTGCTCCAAGGGGGTTCGAAAAACTGTTTTTT. This encodes CSAPRGFEKLFF.

This clonotype was seen at least ten times. The V gene is TRBV6-2 or TRBV6-3, the J gene TRBJ2-1; D not resolved. CDR3 size: 12 residues. The germline V gene encodes CDR1 MNHEY and CDR2 SVGEGT. The V end lost 0 bases, the J end lost 12 bases, and 9 bases lay between the germline ends. The CDR3 nucleotides are TGTGCCAGCAGTTACTCTTCCAACGGGCAGTTCTTC. Translating it yields CASSYSSNGQFF.

The V gene is TRBV6-5, the J gene TRBJ2-2; no clear D gene. Trimming left V 2 bases short and J 4 bases short, with 8 bases between. The CDR3 extends over 14 amino acids. Germline CDR1 reads MNHEY; CDR2 reads SVGAGI. In DNA form, the CDR3 reads TGTGCCAGCAGTTACGGTCGTGGCACCGGGGAGCTGTTTTTT. It codes for CASSYGRGTGELFF.

In this sample, this clonotype turned up many times. The rearrangement joins TRBV12-3 or TRBV12-4 to TRBJ1-2; D possibly corresponds to TRBD1 (6 bases). This CDR3 is built from 14 residues. V was pared by 5 bases and J by 7 bases, with 17 bases between. CDR3 loop: CASSERHRAPGYTF. DNA of the CDR3: TGTGCCAGCAGTGAGCGCCACAGGGCTCCTGGCTACACCTTC.

This clonotype has at least ten counts. This chain connects TRBV10-3 to TRBJ1-1; possible D gene TRBD1, 6 bases. Germline loops: CDR1 ENHRY, CDR2 SYGVKD. Trimming took 7 bases from V and 3 from J, leaving 12 bases between them. This CDR3 has 13 amino acids. CDR3 bases: TGTGCCATCACCCCTACAGGGTACACTGAAGCTTTCTTT. This gives the protein CAITPTGYTEAFF.

This clonotype appeared a few times. At one boundary the junction diverges from the germline segment, which might be a read error. The V gene is TRBV10-3, the J gene TRBJ2-2; 8 bases align to TRBD1. Germline values: CDR1 ENHRY, CDR2 SYGVKD. The CDR3 consists of 11 residues. The CDR3 bases are TGTGCCGTCAGGGGGCCCGGGGAGCTGTTTTTT. The encoded protein is CAVRGPGELFF.

This clonotype was picked up many times. V is TRBV6-2 or TRBV6-3 and J is TRBJ2-7; 7 positions agree with TRBD2. The CDR3 contains 15 residues. V gave up 5 bases and J gave up 2 bases; unmatched junction bases: 9. Germline assignment: CDR1 MNHEY and CDR2 SVGEGT. In DNA, the CDR3 is TGTGCCAGCAGTACGCCCCTAGCGGACACCTACGAGCAGTACTTC. Translation gives CASSTPLADTYEQYF.